These 21 T cell receptor beta chains came from one sample sequenced in a study of Ad26.COV2.S vaccination and SARS-CoV-2 variants. The sample's treatment: 15 to 20 received Ad26.COV2.S at low or high dose, single or two shots; about 5 received placebo; per-sample allocation not given. Specimen acquisition occurred on day 63 following the initial vaccine or placebo injection. Using immunoSEQ multiplex PCR, the repertoire was profiled, and TCRdb retains in-frame clones only, with some absent. The sample shows some 290,000 clones, around four fifths of them seen only once. The source was peripheral blood, collected in a trial of Ad26.COV2.S vaccine versus placebo. These receptors all come from a person between 18 and 59 years old who received the Ad26.COV2.S COVID-19 vaccine or a placebo.

This sequence joins TRBV27 and TRBJ2-5, with D perhaps TRBD1 (5 bases). There are 13 residues in the CDR3. Trimming cost V 6 bases and J 4 bases, with 12 bases left between them. Germline-derived CDR1 and CDR2 are MNHEY and SMNVEV (reference sequence). CDR3 region: CASSYRSLETQYF. The CDR3 nucleotides are TGTGCCAGCAGCTACAGGTCTCTAGAGACCCAGTACTTC.

The genes are TRBV4-2 and TRBJ2-4; 8 nucleotides match TRBD2. J was trimmed by 2 bases and V by 0 bases; bases with no gene match: 9. Germline-derived CDR1 and CDR2 are LGHNA and YNFKEQ. The CDR3 extends over 18 amino acids. CDR3 coding DNA: TGTGCCAGCAGCCAAGATTGGACGGGGGGGAACCCCAAAAACATTCAGTACTTC. The encoded protein is CASSQDWTGGNPKNIQYF.

The J gene is TRBJ1-2, the V gene TRBV10-3; D unresolved. V lost 2 bases and J 6 bases, leaving 4 bases between the germline ends. Germline assignment: CDR1 ENHRY and CDR2 SYGVKD. CDR3 length: 11 residues. CDR3 DNA: TGTGCCATCAGTGAGGGTAATGGCTACACCTTC. The encoded protein is CAISEGNGYTF.

This clone was recorded a few times. The rearrangement joins TRBV19 to TRBJ1-6; 7 bases fit TRBD1. Trimming took 4 bases from V and 5 from J; bases not matched to a gene: 5. The CDR3 consists of 15 residues. Germline V lookup: CDR1 LNHDA, CDR2 SQIVND (reference sequence). CDR3 bases: TGTGCCAGTAGTACCGACAGGGCTAATAATTCACCCCTCCACTTT. Translation gives CASSTDRANNSPLHF.

The chain employs TRBV28 and TRBJ1-2, with 7 bases matching TRBD1. Germline lookup yields CDR1 MDHEN and CDR2 SYDVKM. This CDR3 region has 14 residues. V gave up 4 bases and J gave up 7 bases; unmatched junction bases: 9. The CDR3 spells CASSSPDRAGGYTF. The CDR3 bases are TGTGCCAGCAGTTCCCCAGACAGGGCCGGTGGCTACACCTTC.

The chain is built from TRBV5-5 and TRBJ2-7; 7 bases match TRBD1. The germline V gene encodes CDR1 SGHKS and CDR2 YYEKEE (reference sequence). V lost 4 bases, J lost 2 bases, and 3 bases stayed unmatched. The CDR3 runs 13 residues. The CDR3 bases are TGTGCCAGCAGCAAACAGGGGCCCTACGAGCAGTACTTC. This translates into CASSKQGPYEQYF.

J is TRBJ2-5 and V is TRBV28, with 9 bases lining up with TRBD1. J gave up 6 bases and V 4 bases, and 15 bases lay outside the gene matches. The CDR3 spans 17 residues. The germline gives CDR1 MDHEN, CDR2 SYDVKM. The CDR3 region is CASSWGQGVNSRKTQYF. The CDR3 coding sequence is TGTGCCAGCAGTTGGGGACAGGGAGTAAATAGTCGGAAGACCCAGTACTTC.

This sequence joins TRBV30 and TRBJ1-6; weak D call: TRBD1 (6 bases). Germline CDR1 and CDR2: GTSNPN and SVGIG (reference sequence). The V end was cut by 3 bases, the J end by 1 base, with 10 bases between. The CDR3 has 15 residues. This chain's CDR3 is CAWSDGQSYNSPLHF. The CDR3 DNA is TGTGCCTGGAGCGACGGACAGTCCTATAATTCACCCCTCCACTTT.

The chain recombines TRBV25-1 with TRBJ2-2; TRBD2 matches 8 bases. The germline V gene has CDR1 MGHDK and CDR2 SYGVNS. The CDR3 contains 15 residues. V gave up 4 bases and J gave up 2 bases; unmatched junction bases: 3. The CDR3 DNA is TGTGCCAGCAGTGGGCGGGGGGCTAACACCGGGGAGCTGTTTTTT. Protein sequence: CASSGRGANTGELFF.

The rearrangement uses TRBV7-2 and TRBJ2-5, with D perhaps TRBD1 (8 bases). CDR3 length equals 14 residues. Germline V gene data show CDR1 as SGHTA and CDR2 as FQGNSA. V was clipped by 4 bases and J by 2 bases, with 11 bases between them. The CDR3: CASSSQGGQETQYF. The CDR3 DNA reads as TGTGCCAGCAGCTCACAGGGGGGGCAAGAGACCCAGTACTTC.

This rearrangement joins TRBV3-1 (or the pseudogene TRBV3-2) to TRBJ1-1, with a weak D call TRBD1 (5 bases). Germline loops: CDR1 LGHDT, CDR2 YNNKEL (reference sequence). The CDR3 length is 18 residues. V lost 0 bases to trimming and J lost 1 base, with 18 bases between them. DNA for the CDR3: TGTGCCAGCAGCCAAGAGGTGGAAAAGGGGTGGAGGAACACTGAAGCTTTCTTT. Amino acids: CASSQEVEKGWRNTEAFF.

The rearrangement links TRBV12-3 or TRBV12-4 to TRBJ2-1; D is unclear. Trimming pared 3 bases from V and 4 bases from J, leaving 4 bases between. CDR3 length: 12 residues. CDR3 in amino acids: CASSFGYNEQFF. The CDR3 region has the DNA TGTGCCAGCAGTTTTGGGTACAATGAGCAGTTCTTC.

CDR3: CASSSVYRGPLRAFF. The CDR3 DNA is TGTGCCAGCAGTTCGGTCTACAGGGGGCCGCTTCGGGCTTTCTTT. The rearrangement joins TRBV27 to TRBJ1-1; TRBD1 matches at 9 bases. CDR1 is MNHEY, CDR2 SMNVEV, per germline (reference sequence). Trimming removed 4 bases from V and 11 bases from J; junction bases left unmatched: 14. CDR3 length: 15 amino acids.

J is TRBJ2-1 and V is TRBV29-1; TRBD2 aligns across 7 bases. With V trimmed by 8 bases and J by 4 bases, 11 bases remained unmatched. This CDR3 spans 14 amino acids. Germline CDR1 and CDR2: SQVTM and ANQGSEA. The CDR3 DNA follows: TGCAGCTGGGGCGCGGGGGAACTGTACAATGAGCAGTTCTTC. Its protein product is CSWGAGELYNEQFF.

This clone was seen just once. The V call is TRBV5-8, the J call TRBJ2-3, with 9 positions matching TRBD2. V gave up 4 bases and J gave up 0 bases; unmatched junction bases: 9. Per the germline V gene, CDR1 is SGHTS and CDR2 is YDEGEE. This CDR3 comprises 17 residues. CDR3 nucleotides: TGTGCCAGCAGCATAAACCTAGCGGGGCCTAGCACAGATACGCAGTATTTT. Amino acid sequence: CASSINLAGPSTDTQYF.

This chain joins TRBV9 and TRBJ1-6, with a possible D match to TRBD1 (5 bases). Germline lookup yields CDR1 SGDLS and CDR2 YYNGEE. The CDR3 sequence is 14 residues long. Trimming removed 0 bases at V and 13 bases at J, with 14 bases between. Written as DNA, the CDR3 is TGTGCCAGCAGCGTAGGTCAAAAAGGGGCGCCCCTCCACTTT. Translated, it gives CASSVGQKGAPLHF.

The chain couples TRBV6-5 to TRBJ1-4; 8 positions agree with TRBD1. The CDR3 runs to 14 residues. J gave up 6 bases and V 5 bases, and 5 bases lay outside the gene matches. Germline V gene data show CDR1 as MNHEY and CDR2 as SVGAGI. CDR3 DNA: TGTGCCAGCAGTACGGACAGGGTTTATGAAAAACTGTTTTTT. It yields the protein CASSTDRVYEKLFF.

The V gene is TRBV3-1 (or the pseudogene TRBV3-2), the J gene TRBJ2-1; TRBD2 matches 8 bases. In germline, CDR1 is LGHDT, CDR2 YNNKEL (reference sequence). This CDR3 has 19 residues. The J segment lost 8 bases and the V segment lost 1 base, leaving 19 bases of the junction unmatched. In DNA form, the CDR3 reads TGTGCCAGCAGCCAAGTTCCCGGGACTAGATATAGAGTGGCTGATGAGCAGTTCTTC. This codes for CASSQVPGTRYRVADEQFF.

This clone appeared a few times. V usage is TRBV29-1 and J usage is TRBJ2-1, with TRBD1 matching over 10 bases. Germline CDR1 is SQVTM and CDR2 is ANQGSEA. The CDR3 covers 12 residues. Losses at the gene ends were 7 bases for V and 6 bases for J; bases not matched to a gene: 3. The CDR3 sequence: CSADRGSNEQFF. CDR3 in DNA: TGCAGCGCGGACAGGGGGAGCAATGAGCAGTTCTTC.

The V and J genes are TRBV9 and TRBJ1-6, with no clear D. Germline assignment: CDR1 SGDLS and CDR2 YYNGEE. The CDR3 extends over 14 amino acids. Trimming removed 4 bases from V and 6 bases from J, with 11 bases in between. CDR3 sequence reads: CASSPNVGNSPLHF. The CDR3 bases are TGTGCCAGCAGCCCGAATGTTGGTAATTCACCCCTCCACTTT.

This clone was recorded a few times. The chain combines TRBV29-1 with TRBJ1-1; D gene ambiguous. The V end was cut by 3 bases, the J end by 1 base, with 3 bases between. This CDR3 is 11 amino acids long. Germline V gives CDR1 SQVTM, CDR2 ANQGSEA. CDR3 coding DNA: TGCAGCGTTGAGTGGAACACTGAAGCTTTCTTT. It encodes CSVEWNTEAFF.